This T cell receptor (beta chain) came from a study of cytomegalovirus exposure and HLA in healthy donors. Study-wide results and caveats: Per a prior analysis, the majority of TCR beta V segments were productive roughly 90% or roughly 30% of the time. A later analysis linked a missense variant in DCLRE1C to the trimming of TCR beta V and J genes. Cytomegalovirus-associated status was assigned to some 180 TCR beta chains.

The CDR3 runs to 15 residues. The V gene end was trimmed by 4 bases and the J gene end by 6 bases; junction bases not matched to a gene: 8. Germline CDR1 SGHRS, CDR2 YFSETQ. Both 60 Vbeta primers and 13 Jbeta primers went into the PCR. Profiling relied on immunoSEQ multiplex PCR, and the TCRdb table lists in-frame clones only, not all of them. This table holds about 160,000 clones, roughly 80% found once. A word on this clone: What it binds is not known.

The chain recombines TRBV5-1 with TRBJ2-1, with TRBD1 matching over 9 bases. Sequencing was performed on PBMCs. The sequence derives from a woman aged 30 to 39 in good health and CMV-seropositive. CDR3 in amino acids: CASSPRDRAGNEQFF. The CDR3 region has the DNA TGCGCCAGCAGCCCCCGGGACAGGGCCGGCAATGAGCAGTTCTTC.